This is a list of T cell receptor beta chains from one sample in a study of blood T cell repertoires in COVID-19. Sequenced by immunoSEQ multiplex PCR; TCRdb stores in-frame clones only, minus some. The sample has roughly 120,000 clones, 80% to 90% seen once. Material: peripheral blood. These receptors all come from a man aged 65-85 years with active or convalescent COVID-19. Each CDR3 is given with its conserved first and last residue. The D gene is left open where the match is weak. Expanded clones are given a class, and other clones once, few, many or no size at all.

>TRBV19|TRBJ2-7|-|many
TGTGCCAGTAGTATAAAGCTAGGCGCCTCTTACGAGCAGTACTTC
CASSIKLGASYEQYF
>TRBV7-9|TRBJ2-1|-|-
TGTGCCAGCAGATTCTATGCGGACTCCCCTGGGAATGAGCAGTTCTTC
CASRFYADSPGNEQFF
>TRBV29-1|TRBJ1-1|-|-
TGCAGCGTTGAAGATACTGACACTGAAGCTTTCTTT
CSVEDTDTEAFF
>TRBV13|TRBJ2-7|TRBD2|-
TGTGCCAGCAGTCTAGCGGGAGGCACCTACGAGCAGTACTTC
CASSLAGGTYEQYF
>TRBV7-2|TRBJ2-3|-|-
TGTGCCAGTTCCAGCGGTTCGGCCACAGATACGCAGTATTTT
CASSSGSATDTQYF
>TRBV19|TRBJ2-7|TRBD2|-
TGTGCCAGTAGTATATCTCTAGCGGGAGGCGGATACGAGCAGTACTTC
CASSISLAGGGYEQYF
>TRBV7-2|TRBJ2-5|-|-
TGTGCCAGCAGCTCCCTCTGGGGGGAGAACCAAGAGACCCAGTACTTC
CASSSLWGENQETQYF
>TRBV15|TRBJ2-1|-|-
TGTGCCACCAGCAGAGCCGGGGGCAATGAGCAGTTCTTC
CATSRAGGNEQFF
>TRBV30|TRBJ1-2|-|-
TGTGCCTGGAGTTTGTCCCGCTATGGCTACACCTTC
CAWSLSRYGYTF
>TRBV28|TRBJ1-5|TRBD1|once
TGTGCCAGCAGTAGGGACAGGGGAGGATCTCAGCCCCAGCATTTT
CASSRDRGGSQPQHF
>TRBV7-2|TRBJ2-6|-|-
TGTGCCAGCAGCCCCCGGGCCGACGGGGGATGGGCCAACGTCCTGACTTTC
CASSPRADGGWANVLTF
>TRBV19|TRBJ2-1|TRBD1|-
TGTGCCAGTAGTAGAAGACAGGGTCGAGACAATGAGCAGTTCTTC
CASSRRQGRDNEQFF
>TRBV27|TRBJ2-2|TRBD2|-
TGTGCCAGCAGTCGCCGACTAGCGGGGGCCACCGGGGAGCTGTTTTTT
CASSRRLAGATGELFF
>TRBV19|TRBJ2-3|-|-
TGTGCCAGTAGTATGCCCACAGGGCTGGATACGCAGTATTTT
CASSMPTGLDTQYF
>TRBV28|TRBJ2-1|TRBD2|-
TGTGCCAGCAGTTCAATTACCGGGACTAGCGGAAGACAGAATGAGCAGTTCTTC
CASSSITGTSGRQNEQFF
>TRBV4-1|TRBJ2-3|TRBD2|-
TGCGCCAGCAGCCGTGAGGGACTAGGCGTGAGAGATACGCAGTATTTT
CASSREGLGVRDTQYF
>TRBV15|TRBJ1-1|-|-
TGTGCCACCAGCAGAGGGTTAGGGGGCACTGAAGCTTTCTTT
CATSRGLGGTEAFF
>TRBV19|TRBJ1-1|TRBD1|-
TGTGCCAGTAGTACAGGGGGCGCGAACACTGAAGCTTTCTTT
CASSTGGANTEAFF
>TRBV6-5|TRBJ2-7|TRBD1|-
TGTGCCAGCAGTTACTCGGACAGGGCGGTCTACGAGCAGTACTTC
CASSYSDRAVYEQYF
>TRBV19|TRBJ1-2|-|once
TGTGCCAGTAGTAGTCGGGACATCGGCTACACCTTC
CASSSRDIGYTF
>TRBV6-5|TRBJ1-1|-|-
TGTGCCAGCACCCACCCCGAACAGGCGACTGAAGCTTTCTTT
CASTHPEQATEAFF
>TRBV9|TRBJ2-5|TRBD2|-
TGTGCCAGCAGCGTAGAGACTAGCGGTGGGGGGACCCAGTACTTC
CASSVETSGGGTQYF
>TRBV25-1|TRBJ1-1|-|few
TGTGCCAGCAGTGACGACAGGAGGATGAACACTGAAGCTTTCTTT
CASSDDRRMNTEAFF
>TRBV29-1|TRBJ1-2|-|-
TGCAGCGTTGTTCGACAGGACTATGGCTACACCTTC
CSVVRQDYGYTF
>TRBV7-6|TRBJ1-1|-|-
TGTGCCAGCAGCCCGACAGCTTTGAACACTGAAGCTTTCTTT
CASSPTALNTEAFF
>TRBV6-4|TRBJ2-1|TRBD2|-
TGTGCCAGCAGTGAGGCTGGGACTAATAGGAATGAGCAGTTCTTC
CASSEAGTNRNEQFF